This is a list of T cell receptor beta chains from one sample in a study of blood T cells in healthy people across ages. TCRdb passed the 5' RACE reads through MiXCR, listing each CDR3 protein once. The sample carries around 1,500,000 distinct CDR3 sequences, roughly 28% recorded once. The specimen sequenced was blood. The receptors here all came from a woman in her thirties in good health. CDR3s include the opening cysteine and the closing phenylalanine or tryptophan. D genes are given only for firm matches. Rows give clone size only sometimes, using once, few, many, or a class for an expanded clone.

TRBD1 TRBJ2-7 TRBV7-2 - TGTGCCAGCAGTATTAGACAGGGGATCAACTCCTACGAGCAGTACTTC CASSIRQGINSYEQYF
- TRBJ2-4 TRBV2 few TGTGCCAGCAGTGAAGGGTTGGTAGGCGGGGACATTCAGTACTTC CASSEGLVGGDIQYF
TRBD2 TRBJ2-7 TRBV11-2 - TGTGCCAGCAGCCCTCGGACTAGCGGGAGGAGGCCCTACGAGCAGTACTTC CASSPRTSGRRPYEQYF
TRBD1 TRBJ2-3 TRBV5-1 few TGCGCCAGCAGCTTGGTCTCACAGGGGGCTGATACGCAGTATTTT CASSLVSQGADTQYF
TRBD2 TRBJ2-5 TRBV12-3/TRBV12-4 many TGTGCCAGCAGGCGGGGGGTGCAAGAGACCCAGTACTTC CASRRGVQETQYF
- TRBJ2-5 TRBV7-6 once TGTGCCAGCAGCCCCACCAGGGGAACAGGAGAGACCCAGTACTTC CASSPTRGTGETQYF
- TRBJ2-1 TRBV10-2 many TGCGCCAGCAGCGACCCGGGGGTTGGGATAGACAATGAGCAGTTCTTC CASSDPGVGIDNEQFF
- TRBJ2-1 TRBV7-2 - TGTGCCAGCAGCTCCCACAGGAGTTTGCCCAATGAGCAGTTCTTC CASSSHRSLPNEQFF
TRBD2 TRBJ2-1 TRBV14 few TGTGCCAGCAGCCAAGATGGGAGGGTAGCGTCATACAATGAGCAGTTCTTC CASSQDGRVASYNEQFF
- TRBJ2-4 TRBV15 few TGTGCCACCAGCAACGGGGGCATAGCCAAAAACATTCAGTACTTC CATSNGGIAKNIQYF
TRBD2 TRBJ2-5 TRBV20-1 many TGCAGTGCCGAGGGAGCGGGGGGGCCGCAAGAGACCCAGTACTTC CSAEGAGGPQETQYF
TRBD1 TRBJ2-1 TRBV20-1 - TGCAGTGCTAGCGTCCCGGGACAGGCCTTCAATGAGCAGTTCTTC CSASVPGQAFNEQFF
TRBD2 TRBJ2-3 TRBV7-9 few TGTGCCAGCAGACCAGGACTAGCGGGCCCCACAGATACGCAGTATTTT CASRPGLAGPTDTQYF
TRBD1 TRBJ2-1 TRBV20-1 - TGCAGTGCGAAGACTTCCGGGACAGGGACCGGGAAGAGCTCCTACAATGAGCAGTTCTTC CSAKTSGTGTGKSSYNEQFF
- TRBJ2-7 TRBV30 - TGTGCCTGGAGTGGCGGGACAGCATACTCCTACGAGCAGTACTTC CAWSGGTAYSYEQYF
- TRBJ2-5 TRBV12-5 many TGTGCTAGTGGGCCTACACGGGGCCAGCAAGAGACCCAGTACTTC CASGPTRGQQETQYF
TRBD1 TRBJ1-1 TRBV12-3/TRBV12-4 few TGTGCCAGCAGTTCTCGACTAACCGGACAGGGGACAAGCTCGACTGAAGCTTTCTTT CASSSRLTGQGTSSTEAFF
- TRBJ2-3 TRBV29-1 many TGCAGCGTCCCGGGGGGCAAGGTGGATACGCAGTATTTT CSVPGGKVDTQYF
- TRBJ1-2 TRBV29-1 many TGCACCTCGAGCCGGGCAGCCTTAGGGGGCTACACCTTC CTSSRAALGGYTF
- TRBJ2-7 TRBV6-1 - TGTGCCAGCGGCGAAGTCGACCAGTTCGAGCAGTACTTC CASGEVDQFEQYF
TRBD2 TRBJ2-7 TRBV27 - TGTGCCAGCAGGGATAGCGGGAGCCCCTCCGGGCAGTACTTC CASRDSGSPSGQYF
- TRBJ2-5 TRBV10-3 few TGTGCCACCATAACAGCCACCCAGTACTTC CATITATQYF
TRBD1 TRBJ1-4 TRBV6-1 few TGTGCCAGCAGACGACAGGGTTCTTGGGAAAGACTGTTTTTT CASRRQGSWERLFF
TRBD2 TRBJ2-1 TRBV7-2 few TGTGCCAGCAGCTTAGGCGGGAGTGACTACAATGAGCAGTTCTTC CASSLGGSDYNEQFF
TRBD1 TRBJ2-2 TRBV6-1 - TGTGCCAGCAGTGATGTAGGACAGGAGAACACCGGGGAGCGGTTTTTT CASSDVGQENTGERFF
- TRBJ2-1 TRBV4-2 many TGTGCCAGCAGCCAGGCCCCCCAGGATGAGCAGTTCTTC CASSQAPQDEQFF
- TRBJ2-5 TRBV3-1 few TGTGCCAGCAGCCAAGAACCAGGCGGCAGGACCCAAGAGACCCAGTACTTC CASSQEPGGRTQETQYF
TRBD1 TRBJ2-7 TRBV3-1 - TGTGCCAGCAGCATCCCGGGACAGCGCTACGAGCAGTACTTC CASSIPGQRYEQYF
- TRBJ2-3 TRBV5-1 few TGCGCCAGCAGCCCACGATCGGGGGCAGGCACAGATACGCAGTATTTT CASSPRSGAGTDTQYF
- TRBJ2-3 TRBV6-6 - TGTGCCAACAGTTATACAGGGTCTACTAGCACAGACACGCAGTATTTT CANSYTGSTSTDTQYF
TRBD1 TRBJ2-2 TRBV24-1 many TGTGCCACCAGTGATTCGGGACAGGGGACCACCGGGGAGCTGTTTTTT CATSDSGQGTTGELFF
- TRBJ2-3 TRBV4-1 many TGCGCCAGCAGCCAGCGCTGGGGTAGCACAGATACGCAGTATTTT CASSQRWGSTDTQYF
- TRBJ1-1 TRBV12-5 - TGTGCTAGTGGCTCGGGAGTAAAAGGCACTGAAGCTTTCTTT CASGSGVKGTEAFF
TRBD2 TRBJ2-2 TRBV11-3 - TGTGCCAGCAGCTTCGGACTAGCGGGGGGGTACACCGGGGAGCTGTTTTTT CASSFGLAGGYTGELFF
- TRBJ2-4 TRBV12-3/TRBV12-4 many TGTGCCAGCAGTTTACTTTTGGACTCCCTAGCCAAAAACATTCAGTACTTC CASSLLLDSLAKNIQYF
TRBD2 TRBJ2-4 TRBV6-5 many TGTGCCAGCAGTGGGACTAGCGGGAGGGGAAACATTCAGTACTTC CASSGTSGRGNIQYF
TRBD2 TRBJ2-5 TRBV27 - TGTGCCAGCAGTCCCGCGGCTCCCCCAGGGAGGGAGCAGTACTTC CASSPAAPPGREQYF
- TRBJ1-6 TRBV20-1 few TGCAGTGCTAGAGATCTTGGGAATTCACCCCTCCACTTT CSARDLGNSPLHF
- TRBJ2-7 TRBV30 once TGTGCCTTGTCGAACGGGTTCGAGCAGTACTTC CALSNGFEQYF
- TRBJ1-1 TRBV20-1 - TGCAGTGCTAGAACGGGCAGCATGAACACTGAAGCTTTCTTT CSARTGSMNTEAFF
- TRBJ2-3 TRBV3-1 few TGTGCCAGCAGCCAAGATGGAGGGATCGGGGATACGCAGTATTTT CASSQDGGIGDTQYF
TRBD2 TRBJ2-7 TRBV18 few TGTGCCGGCTCACCACCGGCGGGAGGTAGGGACTACGAGCAGTACTTC CAGSPPAGGRDYEQYF
TRBD1 TRBJ1-2 TRBV29-1 - TGCAGCGTGAAATCGCGAGGGGGCGCCTTGTATGGCTACACCTTC CSVKSRGGALYGYTF
- TRBJ2-1 TRBV7-2 - TGTGCCAGCAGCGCCGGGAGTCTCAATGAGCAGTTCTTC CASSAGSLNEQFF
TRBD2 TRBJ2-3 TRBV29-1 - TGCAGCGCCACTCCCCGGAAGAGCGGGAGGGGAGATACGCAGTATTTT CSATPRKSGRGDTQYF
TRBD1 TRBJ2-1 TRBV7-3 - TGTGCCAGCAGCTCTATGGGGACAGTACCCCTCGATGAGCAGTTCTTC CASSSMGTVPLDEQFF